The T cell receptor (beta chain) described here comes from a study of control samples from healthy donors and cancer patients. Clones were read by immunoSEQ multiplex PCR, and TCRdb kept only the in-frame ones, dropping some. The table shows about 69,000 clones, with approximately 84% occurring only once. There are 12 residues in the CDR3. Trimming removed 3 bases at V and 7 bases at J, with 12 bases between. The V gene's germline CDR1 is SQVTM and CDR2 ANQGSEA. This sequence joins TRBV29-1 and TRBJ1-2; D is perhaps TRBD1 (6 bases). Material: PBMCs. This TCR was recovered from a woman between 50 and 59 years old with lung cancer. The CDR3 DNA reads TGCAGCGTTGAGTCAGGGGCTATTGGCTACACCTTC. Its protein is CSVESGAIGYTF.